The 26 T cell receptor beta chains presented below share a single source sample, sequenced in a study of CD8 T cells in ankylosing spondylitis listed by TCRdb under 2017. No antigen has been identified for these receptors. General conclusions and limits of the study: Blood from ankylosing spondylitis patients appeared to be characterized by a TCR beta motif made up of fewer than ten highly homologous amino acid variants.

To prepare the library, 5' RACE was applied. Sequencing relied on an Illumina HiSeq 2500. The public reads were run again by TCRdb, first through fastp at Q25 and then through MiXCR, and only productive beta chains were kept. Rows merge per CDR3 protein into single entries with the most common DNA and genes. The sample table holds under 850,000 distinct CDR3 sequences, of which under 20% were seen once. The ten biggest clones cover under 20% of the sample. The sequenced sample was blood, either unsorted or a sorted T cell fraction (not recorded which). Every receptor here comes from a male donor with ankylosing spondylitis.

In its sample, this clonotype was seen many times. This chain uses TRBV28 with TRBJ1-3; D uncertain. From germline, CDR1 is MDHEN and CDR2 SYDVKM. Deletions cut 2 bases from V and 3 bases from J, with 5 bases between. This CDR3 spans 13 amino acids. In nucleotides, the CDR3 is TGTGCCAGCAGTTTAACCTTTGGAAACACCATATATTTT. It translates to CASSLTFGNTIYF.

This chain links TRBV30 with TRBJ1-2, with D unclear. Germline V gene sequence: CDR1 GTSNPN, CDR2 SVGIG (reference sequence). This CDR3 contains 14 residues. Trimming pared 1 base from V and 6 bases from J, leaving 15 bases between. The CDR3 bases are TGTGCCTGGAGTGGGTTACCCCCCACACATGGCTACACCTTC. Translated: CAWSGLPPTHGYTF.

This chain uses TRBV14 with TRBJ2-7; D is unclear. Germline V gene lookup returns CDR1 SGHDN and CDR2 FVKESK. With 1 base removed from V and 6 bases from J, the gap between germline ends came to 10 bases. This CDR3 comprises 13 residues. The CDR3 nucleotides are TGTGCCAGCAGCCAAGCCAGTGGTTCCGAGCAGTACTTC. Translation: CASSQASGSEQYF. Together with reference TRBV14 and TRBJ2-7, the CDR3 gives the full variable domain: EAGVTQFPSHSVIEKGQTVTLRCDPISGHDNLYWYRRVMGKEIKFLLHFVKESKQDESGMPNNRFLAERTGGTYSTLKVQPAELEDSGVYFCASSQASGSEQYFGPGTRLTVT.

This clonotype has a handful of counts. V and J are TRBV29-1 and TRBJ2-7; D assignment may be TRBD1 or TRBD2 (5 bases each). The length of the CDR3 is 13 residues. Germline CDR1 SQVTM, CDR2 ANQGSEA. Trimming removed 6 bases at V and 3 bases at J, with 15 bases between. In DNA form, the CDR3 reads TGCAGCGTCGTGGGACGGAACAACTACGAGCAGTACTTC. Protein sequence: CSVVGRNNYEQYF.

The sample holds a few counts of this clonotype. The rearrangement joins TRBV7-2 to TRBJ2-5; no clear D gene. CDR3 length: 13 residues. V lost 5 bases, J lost 0 bases, and 7 bases lay in between. Looked up from germline, CDR1 is SGHTA and CDR2 is FQGNSA. CDR3 nucleotides: TGTGCCAGCAGCCTATACAACCAAGAGACCCAGTACTTC. The encoded protein is CASSLYNQETQYF.

The chain has TRBV4-2 and TRBJ2-7; 7 bases fit TRBD2. Germline loops: CDR1 LGHNA, CDR2 YNFKEQ. This CDR3 comprises 14 residues. V trimming: 1 base; J trimming: 3 bases; junction bases outside the gene matches: 3. The CDR3 here is CASSQAVAGYEQYF. CDR3 bases: TGTGCCAGCAGCCAAGCGGTAGCGGGCTACGAGCAGTACTTC.

The chain is built from TRBV25-1 and TRBJ2-1, with 7 bases aligning to TRBD2. CDR3 length equals 15 residues. Per germline, CDR1 MGHDK and CDR2 SYGVNS. J lost 8 bases, V lost 4 bases, and 11 bases had no gene match. The CDR3 nucleotides are TGTGCCAGCAGTGCACTAGCGTTGGCGCCCGATGAGCAGTTCTTC. This codes for CASSALALAPDEQFF.

This clonotype came up many times. The CDR3 loop is CASSLSGSYGYTF. The CDR3 region has the DNA TGCGCCAGCAGCTTGTCAGGGTCCTATGGCTACACCTTC. The chain has TRBV5-1 and TRBJ1-2, with D perhaps matching TRBD1 (5 bases). This CDR3 comprises 13 residues. V was clipped by 1 base and J by 4 bases, with 8 bases between them. Germline V gives CDR1 SGHRS, CDR2 YFSETQ.

The genes are TRBV28 and TRBJ2-7, with D tentatively TRBD2 (6 bases). The ends were cut back, 6 bases at V and 3 bases at J, with 24 bases in the middle. The CDR3 length is 17 residues. Germline CDR1 and CDR2: MDHEN and SYDVKM. The CDR3 here is CASSSPVRYGGNYEQYF. The CDR3 bases are TGTGCCAGCAGCTCCCCCGTACGTTACGGGGGAAACTACGAGCAGTACTTC.

The chain recombines TRBV11-2 with TRBJ2-1, with 14 bases that match TRBD2. The junction had 18 bases not matched to a gene; V was cut back by 2 bases and J by 9 bases. This CDR3 has 20 amino acids. Looked up from germline, CDR1 is SGHAT and CDR2 is FQNNGV. The CDR3 DNA sequence: TGTGCCAGCAGCTTAAGGCCCCCGGACGGGACTAGCGGGAGCCTTATTGAGCAGTTCTTC. This encodes CASSLRPPDGTSGSLIEQFF.

The chain uses TRBV4-2 and TRBJ2-1; TRBD2 is a possible D gene (6 bases). This CDR3 contains 16 residues. Germline V gene lookup returns CDR1 LGHNA and CDR2 YNFKEQ. V lost 1 base, J lost 4 bases, and 14 bases lay in between. The CDR3 here is CASSQGTGAKYNEQFF. CDR3 DNA: TGTGCCAGCAGCCAAGGAACGGGAGCGAAGTACAATGAGCAGTTCTTC.

The chain employs TRBV29-1 and TRBJ1-4, with D possibly matching TRBD1 (5 bases). V gave up 3 bases and J gave up 3 bases, with 11 bases separating them. The germline V gene has CDR1 SQVTM and CDR2 ANQGSEA. The CDR3 spans 14 residues. The CDR3 loop reads CSVEGGDANEKLFF. The CDR3 nucleotides read TGCAGCGTTGAGGGGGGAGATGCTAATGAAAAACTGTTTTTT. Using reference TRBV29-1 and TRBJ1-4 for the parts outside the CDR3, the full variable domain is SAVISQKPSRDICQRGTSLTIQCQVDSQVTMMFWYRQQPGQSLTLIATANQGSEATYESGFVIDKFPISRPNLTFSTLTVSNMSPEDSSIYLCSVEGGDANEKLFFGSGTQLSVL.

Only a few counts were recorded for this clonotype. This chain connects TRBV14 to TRBJ1-1, with 11 bases matching TRBD1. Trimming cost V 3 bases and J 6 bases; bases outside gene matches: 6. CDR1 is SGHDN, CDR2 FVKESK, per germline. This CDR3 region has 15 residues. In DNA, the CDR3 is TGTGCCAGCAGCCAGGGGGACAGGGGGGATCCTGAAGCTTTCTTT. It specifies CASSQGDRGDPEAFF.

This clonotype turned up a few times. The chain has TRBV7-9 and TRBJ2-7; D gene unclear. The length of the CDR3 is 14 residues. V was trimmed by 3 bases and J by 0 bases, leaving 9 bases between them. The germline V gene encodes CDR1 SEHNR and CDR2 FQNEAQ (reference sequence). The CDR3 DNA follows: TGTGCCAGCAGCTTTCCGACAAGCTCCTACGAGCAGTACTTC. It translates to CASSFPTSSYEQYF.

A few counts support this clonotype. The chain combines TRBV5-1 with TRBJ2-1, with 8 bases that match TRBD2. Trimming took 4 bases from V and 8 from J; bases not matched to a gene: 11. CDR3 size: 15 residues. Per the germline V gene, CDR1 is SGHRS and CDR2 is YFSETQ. CDR3 nucleotides: TGCGCCAGCAGCCTAGCGGGTGTAACACAATATGAGCAGTTCTTC. As protein: CASSLAGVTQYEQFF.

The chain recombines TRBV12-5 with TRBJ1-1; the D is unclear. V was cut by 2 bases and J by 0 bases, with 10 bases left in between. The CDR3 is 15 residues long. The germline CDR1 and CDR2 sequences are LGHNT and FRNRAP. This chain's CDR3 is CASGLSAAMNTEAFF. CDR3 DNA: TGTGCTAGTGGTTTGTCGGCAGCAATGAACACTGAAGCTTTCTTT. Together with reference TRBV12-5 and TRBJ1-1, the CDR3 gives the full variable domain: DARVTQTPRHKVTEMGQEVTMRCQPILGHNTVFWYRQTMMQGLELLAYFRNRAPLDDSGMPKDRFSAEMPDATLATLKIQPSEPRDSAVYFCASGLSAAMNTEAFFGQGTRLTVV.

In this sample, this clonotype turned up a few times. This chain uses TRBV5-5 with TRBJ1-2; 7 bases agree with TRBD1. Germline-derived CDR1 and CDR2 are SGHKS and YYEKEE (reference sequence). V lost 3 bases and J lost 8; bases outside the gene matches: 10. CDR3 size: 14 residues. The CDR3 DNA reads as TGTGCCAGCAGCTGGGGGACAGATCTTCTGGGCTACACCTTC. This translates into CASSWGTDLLGYTF.

This clonotype turned up a few times. J is TRBJ1-1 and V is TRBV7-9; weak D call: TRBD1 (6 bases). Trimming pared 6 bases from V and 4 bases from J, leaving 18 bases between. This CDR3 spans 15 amino acids. CDR1 is SEHNR and CDR2 is FQNEAQ in the germline V gene (reference sequence). This CDR3 reads CASSTQGIVGTEAFF. The DNA for the CDR3 is TGTGCCAGCAGTACGCAGGGGATTGTCGGCACTGAAGCTTTCTTT. Full variable domain (rest looked up from reference TRBV7-9 and TRBJ1-1): DTGVSQNPRHKITKRGQNVTFRCDPISEHNRLYWYRQTLGQGPEFLTYFQNEAQLEKSRLLSDRFSAERPKGSFSTLEIQRTEQGDSAMYLCASSTQGIVGTEAFFGQGTRLTVV.

This clonotype has a handful of counts. The rearrangement links TRBV20-1 to TRBJ2-1; D possibly matches TRBD1 or TRBD2 (5 bases each). The CDR3 loop spans 16 amino acids. Trimming took off 6 bases at V and 3 bases at J, with 21 bases between the two ends. Looked up from germline, CDR1 is DFQATT and CDR2 is SNEGSKA (reference sequence). In nucleotides, the CDR3 is TGCAGTGCCCATAATCTCCAGGGAGAGTACTACAATGAGCAGTTCTTC. This codes for CSAHNLQGEYYNEQFF.

This clonotype was observed a few times. V gene TRBV19 combines with J gene TRBJ2-5, with 11 bases that match TRBD1. Germline CDR1 is LNHDA and CDR2 is SQIVND (reference sequence). This CDR3 is 14 amino acids long. With 3 bases clipped from V and 4 bases from J, the junction kept 1 base outside the gene matches. In DNA, the CDR3 is TGTGCCAGTAGTATCGGGACAGGGGGAGAGACCCAGTACTTC. Protein product: CASSIGTGGETQYF. The full variable domain, its missing parts supplied by reference TRBV19 and TRBJ2-5, is DGGITQSPKYLFRKEGQNVTLSCEQNLNHDAMYWYRQDPGQGLRLIYYSQIVNDFQKGDIAEGYSVSREKKESFPLTVTSAQKNPTAFYLCASSIGTGGETQYFGPGTRLLVL.

This clonotype was seen only a few times. This chain uses TRBV7-9 with TRBJ2-1; D is undetermined. The length of the CDR3 is 12 residues. V shed 0 bases and J shed 9 bases, with 6 bases lying between them. Germline loops: CDR1 SEHNR, CDR2 FQNEAQ (reference sequence). This CDR3 reads CASSLAFPEQFF. For the CDR3, the DNA is TGTGCCAGCAGCTTAGCTTTCCCTGAGCAGTTCTTC.

The V and J genes are TRBV12-3 or TRBV12-4 and TRBJ2-5; D remains unclear. This CDR3 is built from 13 residues. Deletions cut 7 bases from V and 5 bases from J, with 14 bases between. CDR3 nucleotides: TGTGCCAGCACCCCCCCGCTAGGGGAGACCCAGTACTTC. Translating gives CASTPPLGETQYF.

The chain employs TRBV6-1 and TRBJ1-5, with D perhaps matching TRBD1 (6 bases). This CDR3 region has 16 residues. V was trimmed by 6 bases and J by 3 bases, leaving 18 bases between them. Germline lookup yields CDR1 MNHNS and CDR2 SASEGT. The DNA of the CDR3 is TGTGCCAGCAGCCCCTACAGGGTTCAGGACAATCAGCCCCAGCATTTT. Translation gives CASSPYRVQDNQPQHF.

This clonotype was counted a few times. This chain links TRBV24-1 with TRBJ2-3; D is perhaps TRBD2 (6 bases). The CDR3 totals 16 residues. Germline CDR1 reads KGHDR; CDR2 reads SFDVKD. V lost 1 base and J lost 0, with 10 bases in between. The DNA for the CDR3 is TGTGCCACCAGTGATTTTCCTAGCGTTAGCACAGATACGCAGTATTTT. Translated, it gives CATSDFPSVSTDTQYF.

This clonotype was observed a handful of times. The rearrangement joins TRBV20-1 to TRBJ2-1; 7 bases are a match to TRBD2. V lost 3 bases and J lost 8; bases outside the gene matches: 10. The V gene's germline CDR1 is DFQATT and CDR2 SNEGSKA (reference sequence). This CDR3 has 14 residues. The CDR3 here is CSARGGREIDEQFF. The CDR3 DNA reads TGCAGTGCTAGGGGAGGGCGGGAGATCGATGAGCAGTTCTTC.

This clonotype was picked up many times. This sequence joins TRBV5-1 and TRBJ1-6; D is unresolved. The V and J ends lost 0 bases and 0 bases respectively, with 7 bases between them. The CDR3 extends over 16 amino acids. Germline loops: CDR1 SGHRS, CDR2 YFSETQ. CDR3 DNA: TGCGCCAGCAGCTTGGGATCGAGCTCCTATAATTCACCCCTCCACTTT. Translated: CASSLGSSSYNSPLHF.